This T cell receptor beta chain was captured by sequencing in a study of T cell responses to AZD1222 COVID-19 vaccine. Study-wide results and caveats: After two AZD1222 doses, spike-specific TCR breadth and depth rose versus day 0.

The table came from immunoSEQ multiplex PCR; TCRdb's copy has only in-frame clones and leaves some out. The sample holds 100,000 to 150,000 clones, approximately 94% seen once. Trimming cost V 2 bases and J 1 base, with 7 bases left between them. CDR3 length: 13 residues. Germline values: CDR1 SGHDT, CDR2 YYEEEE. The table lists this clone with a count of one. What it binds is unknown. The origin of this receptor is an adult in good health. The specimen comprised peripheral blood, sampled on day 0 of AZD1222 vaccination. V is TRBV5-6 and J is TRBJ2-7; D perhaps matches TRBD1 (6 bases). The CDR3, as DNA: TGTGCCAGCAGCTTAGGACAGTCCTACGAGCAGTACTTC. Translating it yields CASSLGQSYEQYF.